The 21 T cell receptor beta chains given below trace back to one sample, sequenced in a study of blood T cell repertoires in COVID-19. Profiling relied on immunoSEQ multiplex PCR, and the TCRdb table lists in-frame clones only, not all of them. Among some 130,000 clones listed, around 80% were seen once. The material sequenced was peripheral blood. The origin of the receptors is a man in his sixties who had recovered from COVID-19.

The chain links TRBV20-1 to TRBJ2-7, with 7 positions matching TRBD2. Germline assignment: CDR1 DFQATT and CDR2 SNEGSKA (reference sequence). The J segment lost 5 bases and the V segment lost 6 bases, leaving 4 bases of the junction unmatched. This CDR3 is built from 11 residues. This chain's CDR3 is CSAGEGNEQYF. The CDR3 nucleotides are TGCAGTGCCGGGGAGGGGAACGAGCAGTACTTC.

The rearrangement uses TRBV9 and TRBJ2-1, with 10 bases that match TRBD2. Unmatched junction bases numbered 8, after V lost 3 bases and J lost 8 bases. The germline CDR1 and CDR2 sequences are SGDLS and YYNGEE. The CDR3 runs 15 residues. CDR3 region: CASSGVAGGGDEQFF. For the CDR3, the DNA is TGTGCCAGCAGCGGTGTAGCGGGAGGTGGGGATGAGCAGTTCTTC.

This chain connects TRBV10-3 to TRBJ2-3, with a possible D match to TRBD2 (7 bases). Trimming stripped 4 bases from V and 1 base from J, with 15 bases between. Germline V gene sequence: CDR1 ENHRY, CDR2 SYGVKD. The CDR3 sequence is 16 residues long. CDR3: CAISGGSGGGTDTQYF. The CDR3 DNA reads TGTGCCATCAGTGGGGGCTCGGGGGGCGGCACAGATACGCAGTATTTT.

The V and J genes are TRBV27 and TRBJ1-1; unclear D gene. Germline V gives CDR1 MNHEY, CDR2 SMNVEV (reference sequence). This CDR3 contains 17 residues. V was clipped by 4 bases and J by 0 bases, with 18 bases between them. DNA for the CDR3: TGTGCCAGCAGTTACTACCGACCGGGTCCAATGAACACTGAAGCTTTCTTT. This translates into CASSYYRPGPMNTEAFF.

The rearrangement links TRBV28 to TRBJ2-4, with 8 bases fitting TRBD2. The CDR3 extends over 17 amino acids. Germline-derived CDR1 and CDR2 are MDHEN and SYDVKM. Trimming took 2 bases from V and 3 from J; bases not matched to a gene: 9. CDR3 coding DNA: TGTGCCAGCAGTTTACCCGAACTTACTAGCGGCAAAAACATTCAGTACTTC. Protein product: CASSLPELTSGKNIQYF.

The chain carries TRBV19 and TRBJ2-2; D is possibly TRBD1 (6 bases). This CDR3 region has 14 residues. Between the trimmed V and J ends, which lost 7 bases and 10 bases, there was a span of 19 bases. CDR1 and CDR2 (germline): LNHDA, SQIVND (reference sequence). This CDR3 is CASTAGAGAAELFF. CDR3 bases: TGTGCCAGTACTGCAGGGGCAGGGGCCGCGGAGCTGTTTTTT.

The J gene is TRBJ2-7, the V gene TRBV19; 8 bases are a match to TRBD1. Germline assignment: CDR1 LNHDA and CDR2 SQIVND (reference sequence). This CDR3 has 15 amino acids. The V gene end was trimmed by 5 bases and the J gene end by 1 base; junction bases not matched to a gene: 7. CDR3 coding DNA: TGTGCCAGTAGTGCCGCCGGGACAGGATCCTACGAGCAGTACTTC. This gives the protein CASSAAGTGSYEQYF.

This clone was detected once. The CDR3 here is CASRTGGLYNEQFF. For the CDR3, the DNA is TGTGCCAGCAGAACGGGAGGGCTATACAATGAGCAGTTCTTC. The rearrangement links TRBV27 to TRBJ2-1; TRBD2 aligns across 8 bases. V shed 6 bases, J shed 4 bases, and the junction held 5 bases outside the gene matches. Germline lookup yields CDR1 MNHEY and CDR2 SMNVEV (reference sequence). The CDR3 extends over 14 amino acids.

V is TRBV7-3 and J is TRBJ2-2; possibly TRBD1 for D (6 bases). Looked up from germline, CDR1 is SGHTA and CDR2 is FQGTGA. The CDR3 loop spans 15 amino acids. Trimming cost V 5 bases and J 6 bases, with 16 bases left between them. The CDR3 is CASSPRLGAAGELFF. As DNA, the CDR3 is TGTGCCAGCAGCCCCCGTTTGGGGGCTGCCGGGGAGCTGTTTTTT.

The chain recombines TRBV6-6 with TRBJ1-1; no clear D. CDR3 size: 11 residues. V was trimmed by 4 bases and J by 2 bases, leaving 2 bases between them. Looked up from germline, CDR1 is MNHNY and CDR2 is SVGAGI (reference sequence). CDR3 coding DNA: TGTGCCAGCAGTTCTAACACTGAAGCTTTCTTT. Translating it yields CASSSNTEAFF.

This CDR3 is CASSPNGGFGNTIYF. For the CDR3, the DNA is TGCGCCAGCAGCCCAAACGGGGGGTTTGGAAACACCATATATTTT. The chain links TRBV23-1 to TRBJ1-3; TRBD1 might be the D (5 bases). TRBV23-1 counts as an open reading frame of uncertain function. The V and J ends lost 6 bases and 3 bases respectively, with 15 bases between them. This CDR3 has 15 residues.

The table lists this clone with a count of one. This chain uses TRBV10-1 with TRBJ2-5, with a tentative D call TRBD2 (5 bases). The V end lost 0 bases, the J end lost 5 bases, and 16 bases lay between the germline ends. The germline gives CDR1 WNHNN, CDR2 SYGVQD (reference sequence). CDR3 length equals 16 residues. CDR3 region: CASSESRYWRGETQYF. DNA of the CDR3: TGCGCCAGCAGTGAGTCGAGGTATTGGCGAGGGGAGACCCAGTACTTC.

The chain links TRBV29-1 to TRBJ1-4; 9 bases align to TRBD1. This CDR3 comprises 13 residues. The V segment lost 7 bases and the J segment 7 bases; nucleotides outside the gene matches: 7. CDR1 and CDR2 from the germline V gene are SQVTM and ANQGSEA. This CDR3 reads CSALTGGIEKLFF. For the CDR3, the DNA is TGCAGCGCCTTGACAGGGGGAATTGAAAAACTGTTTTTT.

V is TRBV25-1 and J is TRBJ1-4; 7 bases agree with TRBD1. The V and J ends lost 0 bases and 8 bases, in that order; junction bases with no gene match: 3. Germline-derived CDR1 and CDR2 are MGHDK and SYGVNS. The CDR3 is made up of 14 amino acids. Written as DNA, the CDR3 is TGTGCCAGCAGTGAATATCCGGGACAGGAAAAACTGTTTTTT. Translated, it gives CASSEYPGQEKLFF.

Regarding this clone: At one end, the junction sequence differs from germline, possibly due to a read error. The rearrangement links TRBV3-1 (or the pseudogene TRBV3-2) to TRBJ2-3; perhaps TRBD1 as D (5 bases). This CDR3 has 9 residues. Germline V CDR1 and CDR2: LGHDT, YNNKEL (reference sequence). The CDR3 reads CASSQDRGF. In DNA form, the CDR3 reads TGTGCCAGCAGCCAAGATAGGGGTTTT.

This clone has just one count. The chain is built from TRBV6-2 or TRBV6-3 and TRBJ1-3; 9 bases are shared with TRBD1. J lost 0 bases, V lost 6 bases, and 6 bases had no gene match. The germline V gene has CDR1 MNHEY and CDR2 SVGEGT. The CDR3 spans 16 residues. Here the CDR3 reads CASSRTGAFSGNTIYF. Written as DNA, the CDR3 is TGTGCCAGCAGCAGGACAGGGGCCTTCTCTGGAAACACCATATATTTT.

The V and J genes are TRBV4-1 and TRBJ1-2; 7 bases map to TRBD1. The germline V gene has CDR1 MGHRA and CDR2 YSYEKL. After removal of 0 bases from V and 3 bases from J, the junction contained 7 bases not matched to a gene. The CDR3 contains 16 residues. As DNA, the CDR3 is TGCGCCAGCAGCCAAGAAGAGACAGGGAAGTACTATGGCTACACCTTC. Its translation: CASSQEETGKYYGYTF.

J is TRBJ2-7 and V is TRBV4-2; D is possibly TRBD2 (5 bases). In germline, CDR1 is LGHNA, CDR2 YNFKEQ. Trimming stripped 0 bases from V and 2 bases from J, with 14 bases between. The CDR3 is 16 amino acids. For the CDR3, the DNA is TGTGCCAGCAGCCAAGATATGTCGGGATCTCCCTACGAGCAGTACTTC. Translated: CASSQDMSGSPYEQYF.

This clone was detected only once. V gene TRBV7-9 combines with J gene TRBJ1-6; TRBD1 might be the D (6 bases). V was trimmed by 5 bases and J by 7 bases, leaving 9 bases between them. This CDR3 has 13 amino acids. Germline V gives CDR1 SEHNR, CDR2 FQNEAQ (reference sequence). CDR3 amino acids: CASSLGTNSPLHF. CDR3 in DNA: TGTGCCAGCAGCCTGGGGACAAATTCACCCCTCCACTTT.

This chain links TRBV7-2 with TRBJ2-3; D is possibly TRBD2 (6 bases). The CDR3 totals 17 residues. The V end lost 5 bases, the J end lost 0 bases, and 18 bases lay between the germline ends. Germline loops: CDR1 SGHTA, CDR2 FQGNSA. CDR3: CASSEPRIRGSTDTQYF. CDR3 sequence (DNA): TGTGCCAGCAGCGAACCCCGGATCCGGGGGAGCACAGATACGCAGTATTTT.

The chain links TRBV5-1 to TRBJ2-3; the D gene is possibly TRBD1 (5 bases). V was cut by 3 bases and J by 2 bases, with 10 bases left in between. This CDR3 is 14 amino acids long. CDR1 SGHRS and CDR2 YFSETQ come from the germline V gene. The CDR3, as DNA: TGCGCCAGCAGCTGGGGCCGGAACACAGATACGCAGTATTTT. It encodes CASSWGRNTDTQYF.